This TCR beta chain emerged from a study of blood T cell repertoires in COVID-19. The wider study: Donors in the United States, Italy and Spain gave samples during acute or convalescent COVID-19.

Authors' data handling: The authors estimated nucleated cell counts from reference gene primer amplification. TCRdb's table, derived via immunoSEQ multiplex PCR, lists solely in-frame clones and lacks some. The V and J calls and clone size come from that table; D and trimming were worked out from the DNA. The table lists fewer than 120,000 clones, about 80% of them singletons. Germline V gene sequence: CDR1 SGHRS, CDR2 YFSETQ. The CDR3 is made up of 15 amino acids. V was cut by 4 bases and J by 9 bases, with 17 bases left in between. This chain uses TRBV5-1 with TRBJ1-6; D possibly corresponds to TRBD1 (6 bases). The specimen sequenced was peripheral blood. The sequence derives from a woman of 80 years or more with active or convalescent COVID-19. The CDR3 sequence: CASSKLTGEGSPLHF. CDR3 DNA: TGCGCCAGCAGCAAGTTGACAGGAGAGGGTTCACCCCTCCACTTT.